These 20 T cell receptor beta chains were sequenced from one sample in a study of blood T cell repertoires in COVID-19. TCRdb keeps only in-frame clones here, not all; method: immunoSEQ multiplex PCR. The table records around 80,000 clones, 80% to 95% of them present only once. Sequenced material: peripheral blood. These receptors were obtained from a woman of 80 years or more with acute or convalescent COVID-19.

This chain joins TRBV7-2 and TRBJ1-2, with 7 bases lining up with TRBD1. This CDR3 comprises 17 residues. With V trimmed by 0 bases and J by 2 bases, 9 bases remained unmatched. Germline V gives CDR1 SGHTA, CDR2 FQGNSA. The CDR3 loop is CASSLAGGPYANYGYTF. The CDR3 DNA reads as TGTGCCAGCAGCTTAGCAGGGGGCCCCTACGCAAACTATGGCTACACCTTC.

The chain joins TRBV24-1 to TRBJ2-1, with D tentatively TRBD1 (6 bases). The V gene's germline CDR1 is KGHDR and CDR2 SFDVKD. The CDR3 loop spans 11 amino acids. V lost 8 bases and J 9 bases, leaving 10 bases between the germline ends. CDR3 sequence: CATKSRGEQFF. In DNA form, the CDR3 reads TGTGCCACCAAGTCCAGGGGTGAGCAGTTCTTC.

The chain is built from TRBV27 and TRBJ2-1, with D possibly being TRBD1 (5 bases). Trimming shortened V by 4 bases and J by 8 bases, and 9 bases separated the two germline ends. This CDR3 spans 12 amino acids. Germline loops: CDR1 MNHEY, CDR2 SMNVEV (reference sequence). The CDR3: CASSSRGHEQFF. For the CDR3, the DNA is TGTGCCAGCAGTTCAAGGGGCCATGAGCAGTTCTTC.

The chain carries TRBV13 and TRBJ2-2, with D tentatively TRBD2 (6 bases). The CDR3 is 15 amino acids. Germline V gene data show CDR1 as PRHDT and CDR2 as FYEKMQ (reference sequence). V shed 6 bases and J shed 1 base, with 12 bases lying between them. The CDR3 is CASRFRGLNTGELFF. The CDR3 bases are TGTGCCAGCAGGTTTCGGGGGTTGAACACCGGGGAGCTGTTTTTT.

The rearrangement links TRBV1 to TRBJ2-7; TRBD1 is the table's D call and was not checked against the DNA. TRBV1 is a known pseudogene. This CDR3 spans 15 amino acids. The DNA for the CDR3 is TGCACCAGCAGCGGCCGGGACAGGACAACCTACGAGCAGTACTTC. Encoded protein: CTSSGRDRTTYEQYF.

The chain links TRBV19 to TRBJ1-4; maybe TRBD1 (6 bases). V shed 6 bases and J shed 0 bases, with 20 bases lying between them. Germline values: CDR1 LNHDA, CDR2 SQIVND (reference sequence). The CDR3 contains 18 residues. This chain's CDR3 is CASRGGQSLTSTNEKLFF. Here the CDR3 DNA reads TGTGCCAGTAGGGGTGGACAGTCCCTCACCTCAACTAATGAAAAACTGTTTTTT.

The chain has TRBV29-1 and TRBJ2-1; no clear D gene. This CDR3 spans 12 amino acids. Germline V gene sequence: CDR1 SQVTM, CDR2 ANQGSEA. Trimming stripped 7 bases from V and 0 bases from J, with 7 bases between. CDR3 residues: CSDKFSYNEQFF. The CDR3, as DNA: TGCAGCGACAAATTCTCCTACAATGAGCAGTTCTTC.

This clone turned up a few times. The chain recombines TRBV5-4 with TRBJ2-1, with TRBD2 identical over 10 bases. The CDR3 is made up of 14 amino acids. Trimming removed 4 bases from V and 6 bases from J; junction bases left unmatched: 4. Germline CDR1 is SGHNT and CDR2 is YYREEE (reference sequence). CDR3 DNA sequence: TGTGCCAGCAGCCCTAGCGGGAGAAGCAATGAGCAGTTCTTC. This sequence encodes CASSPSGRSNEQFF.

The chain links TRBV7-9 to TRBJ1-6; D remains unclear. Germline CDR1 SEHNR, CDR2 FQNEAQ (reference sequence). V was trimmed by 7 bases and J by 19 bases, leaving 11 bases between them. The CDR3 runs to 9 residues. CDR3 region: CASTDEVHF. The DNA of the CDR3 is TGTGCCAGCACCGATGAGGTGCACTTT.

This chain connects TRBV6-5 to TRBJ1-2, with 9 bases identical to TRBD1. J was trimmed by 8 bases and V by 6 bases; bases with no gene match: 4. Germline V gene data show CDR1 as MNHEY and CDR2 as SVGAGI. The CDR3 has 12 amino acids. The CDR3 DNA reads as TGTGCCAGCAGCGACAGGGGGAGAGGCTACACCTTC. Its translation is CASSDRGRGYTF.

The J gene is TRBJ1-1, the V gene TRBV9; D is undetermined. The CDR3 is made up of 13 amino acids. V lost 4 bases to trimming and J lost 5 bases, with 12 bases between them. CDR1 is SGDLS and CDR2 is YYNGEE in the germline V gene. CDR3: CASSPFGGTEAFF. CDR3 nucleotides: TGTGCCAGCAGCCCTTTTGGAGGAACTGAAGCTTTCTTT.

The rearrangement uses TRBV2 and TRBJ2-2; D is possibly TRBD1 (5 bases). The V and J ends lost 7 bases and 7 bases respectively, with 13 bases between them. CDR1 and CDR2 from the germline V gene are SNHLY and FYNNEI. The CDR3 length is 13 residues. The CDR3 sequence: CASNTRTIGELFF. DNA of the CDR3: TGTGCCAGCAACACTCGGACAATCGGGGAGCTGTTTTTT.

The chain recombines TRBV13 with TRBJ1-5; D ambiguous. The CDR3 sequence is 16 residues long. Trimming took off 2 bases at V and 9 bases at J, with 20 bases between the two ends. Germline lookup yields CDR1 PRHDT and CDR2 FYEKMQ (reference sequence). The CDR3 protein is CASSLSAGSPSGPQHF. The DNA for the CDR3 is TGTGCCAGCAGCTTATCCGCGGGCAGTCCATCGGGGCCCCAGCATTTT.

This chain joins TRBV5-5 and TRBJ2-4; D is undetermined. This CDR3 contains 16 residues. Germline V gene lookup returns CDR1 SGHKS and CDR2 YYEKEE (reference sequence). Trimming stripped 4 bases from V and 0 bases from J, with 14 bases between. CDR3 bases: TGTGCCAGCAGCGCGGAGCAGAGTCTAGCCAAAAACATTCAGTACTTC. It encodes CASSAEQSLAKNIQYF.

The V call is TRBV5-1, the J call TRBJ2-5; TRBD2 agrees at 8 bases. Germline V gene lookup returns CDR1 SGHRS and CDR2 YFSETQ. The CDR3 contains 15 residues. After removal of 1 base from V and 9 bases from J, the junction contained 11 bases not matched to a gene. Written as DNA, the CDR3 is TGCGCCAGCAGCTTGTTCGACGGGAGGGTCGAAGCCCAGTACTTC. Protein product: CASSLFDGRVEAQYF.

Only one count was recorded for this clone. This chain uses TRBV6-4 with TRBJ2-3; 7 bases are shared with TRBD2. The CDR3 is 14 residues long. The germline V gene has CDR1 MRHNA and CDR2 SNTAGT. J gave up 0 bases and V 6 bases, and 3 bases lay outside the gene matches. Here the CDR3 reads CASRVSGSTDTQYF. Written as DNA, the CDR3 is TGTGCCAGCAGGGTTAGCGGGAGCACAGATACGCAGTATTTT.

The gene calls are TRBV19 and TRBJ1-2, with 7 bases aligning to TRBD1. Germline assignment: CDR1 LNHDA and CDR2 SQIVND (reference sequence). After removal of 2 bases from V and 3 bases from J, the junction contained 3 bases not matched to a gene. CDR3 size: 14 residues. CDR3 sequence: CASSITTGDYGYTF. The DNA for the CDR3 is TGTGCCAGTAGTATAACCACAGGGGACTATGGCTACACCTTC.

The chain links TRBV28 to TRBJ2-7; 11 bases are a match to TRBD2. After removal of 8 bases from V and 4 bases from J, the junction contained 13 bases not matched to a gene. The CDR3 covers 16 residues. Germline-derived CDR1 and CDR2 are MDHEN and SYDVKM. The CDR3 nucleotides are TGTGCCAGCGCTTTAGCGGGAGGGCAATTTGGGTACGAGCAGTACTTC. It yields the protein CASALAGGQFGYEQYF. Full variable domain (missing parts from reference TRBV28 and TRBJ2-7): DVKVTQSSRYLVKRTGEKVFLECVQDMDHENMFWYRQDPGLGLRLIYFSYDVKMKEKGDIPEGYSVSREKKERFSLILESASTNQTSMYLCASALAGGQFGYEQYFGPGTRLTVT.

The chain links TRBV19 to TRBJ1-5; 8 nucleotides line up with TRBD1. The germline V gene encodes CDR1 LNHDA and CDR2 SQIVND (reference sequence). Losses at the gene ends were 6 bases for V and 5 bases for J; bases not matched to a gene: 9. The CDR3 consists of 15 residues. CDR3 residues: CASRPRDRTDQPQHF. CDR3 DNA sequence: TGTGCCAGTAGGCCCCGGGACAGGACAGATCAGCCCCAGCATTTT.

The genes are TRBV5-1 and TRBJ2-3, with TRBD1 identical over 7 bases. Trimming cost V 0 bases and J 1 base; bases outside gene matches: 2. CDR3 length equals 15 residues. Germline CDR1 is SGHRS and CDR2 is YFSETQ. In nucleotides, the CDR3 is TGCGCCAGCAGCTTGGCAGGGGGTGGCACAGATACGCAGTATTTT. Amino acids: CASSLAGGGTDTQYF.